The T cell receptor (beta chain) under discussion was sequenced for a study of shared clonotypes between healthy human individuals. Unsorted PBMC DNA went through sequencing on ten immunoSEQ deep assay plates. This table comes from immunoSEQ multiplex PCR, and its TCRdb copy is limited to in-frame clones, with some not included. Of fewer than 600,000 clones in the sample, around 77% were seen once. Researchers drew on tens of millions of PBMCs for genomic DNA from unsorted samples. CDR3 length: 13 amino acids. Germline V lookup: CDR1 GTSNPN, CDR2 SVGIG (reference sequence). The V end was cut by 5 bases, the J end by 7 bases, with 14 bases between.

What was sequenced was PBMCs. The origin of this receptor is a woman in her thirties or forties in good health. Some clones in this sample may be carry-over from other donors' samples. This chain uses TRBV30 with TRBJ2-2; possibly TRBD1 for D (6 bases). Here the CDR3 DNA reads TGTGCCTGGGCCAACTGGGGACACGGGGAGCTGTTTTTT. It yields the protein CAWANWGHGELFF.